This record looks at one TCR beta chain sequence and its context. CDR1 MNHEY and CDR2 SVGEGT come from the germline V gene. This CDR3 has 15 amino acids. Trimming took 6 bases from V and 7 from J; bases not matched to a gene: 11. The sample comes from a study of blood T cell repertoires in COVID-19. Looking at the study overall: T cells, B-cell-depleted T cells, or PBMCs supplied cDNA or gDNA.

Using immunoSEQ multiplex PCR, the repertoire was profiled, and TCRdb retains in-frame clones only, with some absent. This table holds some 96,000 clones, roughly nine tenths found once. This chain connects TRBV6-2 or TRBV6-3 to TRBJ2-1; TRBD2 agrees at 8 bases. This sequence originates from a man in his fifties with active COVID-19. Input material: peripheral blood. The CDR3 protein is CASSLGAGVWNEQFF. The CDR3 nucleotides read TGTGCCAGCAGCCTCGGAGCGGGAGTATGGAATGAGCAGTTCTTC.